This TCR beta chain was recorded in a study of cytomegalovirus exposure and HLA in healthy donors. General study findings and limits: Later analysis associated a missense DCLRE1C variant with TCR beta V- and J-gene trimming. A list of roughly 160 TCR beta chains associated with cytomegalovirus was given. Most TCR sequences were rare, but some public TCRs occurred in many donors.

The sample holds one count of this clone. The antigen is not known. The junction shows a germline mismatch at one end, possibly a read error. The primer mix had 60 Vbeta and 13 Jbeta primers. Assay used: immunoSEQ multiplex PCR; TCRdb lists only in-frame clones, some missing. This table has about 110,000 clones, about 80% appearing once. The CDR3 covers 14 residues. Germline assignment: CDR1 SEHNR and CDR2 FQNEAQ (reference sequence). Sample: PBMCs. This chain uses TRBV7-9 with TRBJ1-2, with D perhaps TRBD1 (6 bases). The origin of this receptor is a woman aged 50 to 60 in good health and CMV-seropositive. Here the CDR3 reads CSSSLTGTTDGYTF. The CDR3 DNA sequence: TGTTCCAGCAGCTTAACCGGGACAACGGATGGCTACACCTTC.